This T cell receptor (beta chain) is from a study of cytotoxic CD8 clonotypes in ibrutinib-treated CLL. Produced via immunoSEQ multiplex PCR; TCRdb's table is partial and in-frame only. The sample records about 130,000 clones, about 79% being singletons. The CDR3 is 15 amino acids. CDR1 and CDR2 (germline): SNHLY, FYNNEI. V lost 6 bases and J lost 3; bases outside the gene matches: 10. J is TRBJ2-7 and V is TRBV2, with 8 positions matching TRBD1. This receptor was obtained from a human donor with chronic lymphocytic leukemia. The starting material was PBMCs, obtained after 12 months of ibrutinib treatment. In nucleotides, the CDR3 is TGTGCCAGCAGAGTCGGACAGGGTAGCTTCTACGAGCAGTACTTC. Protein sequence: CASRVGQGSFYEQYF.